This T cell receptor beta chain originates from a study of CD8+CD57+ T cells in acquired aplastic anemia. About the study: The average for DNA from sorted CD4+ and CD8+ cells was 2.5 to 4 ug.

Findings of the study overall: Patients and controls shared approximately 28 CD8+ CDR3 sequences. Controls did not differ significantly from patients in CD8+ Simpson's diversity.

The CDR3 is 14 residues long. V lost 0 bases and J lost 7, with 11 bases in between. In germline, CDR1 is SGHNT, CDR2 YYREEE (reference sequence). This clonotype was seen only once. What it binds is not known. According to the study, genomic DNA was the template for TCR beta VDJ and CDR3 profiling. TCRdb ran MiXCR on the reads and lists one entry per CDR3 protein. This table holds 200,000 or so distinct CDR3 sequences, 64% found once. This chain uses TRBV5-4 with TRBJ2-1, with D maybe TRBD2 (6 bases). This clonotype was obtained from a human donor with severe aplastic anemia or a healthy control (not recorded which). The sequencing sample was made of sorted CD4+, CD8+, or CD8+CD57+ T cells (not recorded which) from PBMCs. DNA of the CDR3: TGTGCCAGCAGCTTGGAGGTTGGAGGGAATGAGCAGTTCTTC. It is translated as CASSLEVGGNEQFF.